Shown below are 23 T cell receptor beta chains from a single sample sequenced in a study of technical replicates of blood from a handful of donors. Here immunoSEQ multiplex PCR was the method, and the copy in TCRdb shows in-frame clones only, minus some. The data contain tens of thousands of clones, about 94% of them singletons. The sequenced sample consisted of PBMCs. These receptors were obtained from a human donor in good health. Some clones in this sample may be carry-over from other donors' samples.

V is TRBV27 and J is TRBJ2-3, with a weak D call TRBD1 (5 bases). CDR1 is MNHEY and CDR2 is SMNVEV in the germline V gene (reference sequence). V lost 4 bases and J lost 2, with 13 bases in between. The CDR3 spans 15 residues. CDR3 residues: CASSSSTVTTDTQYF. CDR3 bases: TGTGCCAGCAGTTCGTCGACAGTAACCACAGATACGCAGTATTTT.

The J gene is TRBJ2-1, the V gene TRBV5-8; 7 bases align to TRBD1. The V gene's germline CDR1 is SGHTS and CDR2 YDEGEE. The CDR3 spans 18 residues. The V segment lost 1 base and the J segment 4 bases; nucleotides outside the gene matches: 14. The CDR3, as DNA: TGTGCCAGCAGCTTGAGGGGGCGTACAATAGTTTGGTACAATGAGCAGTTCTTC. It yields the protein CASSLRGRTIVWYNEQFF.

This rearrangement joins TRBV5-1 to TRBJ2-3, with 11 bases lining up with TRBD1. CDR1 and CDR2 (germline): SGHRS, YFSETQ. The CDR3 length is 15 residues. With V trimmed by 3 bases and J by 1 base, 1 base remained unmatched. As DNA, the CDR3 is TGCGCCAGCAGCTCGGGACAGGGGGGCACAGATACGCAGTATTTT. Translated, it gives CASSSGQGGTDTQYF. Looking up the rest from reference TRBV5-1 and TRBJ2-3 gives the full variable domain: KAGVTQTPRYLIKTRGQQVTLSCSPISGHRSVSWYQQTPGQGLQFLFEYFSETQRNKGNFPGRFSGRQFSNSRSEMNVSTLELGDSALYLCASSSGQGGTDTQYFGPGTRLTVL.

V is TRBV5-6 and J is TRBJ2-4; D perhaps matches TRBD2 (6 bases). The germline CDR1 and CDR2 sequences are SGHDT and YYEEEE. Trimming removed 5 bases at V and 1 base at J, with 16 bases between. This CDR3 comprises 16 residues. As DNA, the CDR3 is TGTGCCAGCAGTTTAGCGGTACTTAGTGCCAAAAACATTCAGTACTTC. Its protein product is CASSLAVLSAKNIQYF.

The CDR3 DNA reads as TGCGCCAGCAGCTACCGACAGGGTAATGAAAAACTGTTTTTT. As protein: CASSYRQGNEKLFF. The chain carries TRBV5-1 and TRBJ1-4; 7 positions match TRBD1. V dropped 3 bases and J dropped 4; count of bases not matched to a gene: 3. Looked up from germline, CDR1 is SGHRS and CDR2 is YFSETQ. The CDR3 has 14 residues.

This clone has more than one count but fewer than ten. In DNA form, the CDR3 reads TGTGCCACCAGCACCGTGGACTACCTTAACTATGGCTACACCTTC. This encodes CATSTVDYLNYGYTF. The rearrangement uses TRBV15 and TRBJ1-2, with D hard to call. Germline assignment: CDR1 LNHNV and CDR2 YYDKDF (reference sequence). CDR3 size: 15 residues. The V end was cut by 4 bases, the J end by 1 base, with 13 bases between. Complete variable domain (other parts from reference TRBV15 and TRBJ1-2): DAMVIQNPRYQVTQFGKPVTLSCSQTLNHNVMYWYQQKSSQAPKLLFHYYDKDFNNEADTPDNFQSRRPNTSFCFLDIRSPGLGDTAMYLCATSTVDYLNYGYTFGSGTRLTVV.

J is TRBJ1-2 and V is TRBV7-2; D remains ambiguous. The germline V and J ends were trimmed by 2 bases and 8 bases, with 24 bases remaining between them. The CDR3 spans 17 residues. Germline CDR1 is SGHTA and CDR2 is FQGNSA. In DNA form, the CDR3 reads TGTGCCAGCAGCTTAATGGGCGCGGGAACCGCTACCCAGGGCTACACCTTC. Its protein is CASSLMGAGTATQGYTF.

This chain links TRBV5-4 with TRBJ2-7; a possible D gene is TRBD2 (5 bases). The CDR3 spans 13 residues. Germline V lookup: CDR1 SGHNT, CDR2 YYREEE (reference sequence). Trimming removed 2 bases from V and 7 bases from J, with 13 bases in between. The CDR3 loop is CASSFGSAGEQYF. The CDR3 nucleotides are TGTGCCAGCAGCTTTGGCTCGGCGGGTGAGCAGTACTTC.

The chain is built from TRBV12-5 and TRBJ2-1, with 8 bases aligning to TRBD2. CDR3 length: 17 amino acids. Per germline, CDR1 LGHNT and CDR2 FRNRAP. J gave up 6 bases and V 1 base, and 11 bases lay outside the gene matches. The CDR3, as DNA: TGTGCTAGTGGTTTGGGCCGAGGAGCGGGGGATGGCAATGAGCAGTTCTTC. Translated: CASGLGRGAGDGNEQFF.

The chain uses TRBV2 and TRBJ1-6; D is perhaps TRBD1 (6 bases). Trimming left V 3 bases short and J 10 bases short, with 16 bases between. Germline assignment: CDR1 SNHLY and CDR2 FYNNEI. This CDR3 comprises 15 residues. CDR3 loop: CASSDAWGLGSPLHF. Here the CDR3 DNA reads TGTGCCAGCAGTGACGCCTGGGGGCTAGGATCACCCCTCCACTTT.

The chain employs TRBV7-6 and TRBJ1-1; 7 bases are a match to TRBD1. In germline, CDR1 is SGHVS, CDR2 FNYEAQ. This CDR3 comprises 15 residues. With V trimmed by 1 base and J by 9 bases, 11 bases remained unmatched. CDR3 residues: CASSLDVGDSFQAFF. DNA for the CDR3: TGTGCCAGCAGCTTAGATGTAGGGGACAGCTTTCAAGCTTTCTTT.

CDR3 nucleotide sequence: TGTGCCAGTTTGGGGCCATGGGGTTACGGCTACACCTTC. Its translation is CASLGPWGYGYTF. V is TRBV6-1 and J is TRBJ1-2; tentatively, D is TRBD1 (5 bases). The CDR3 totals 13 residues. Deletions cut 9 bases from V and 8 bases from J, with 19 bases between. CDR1 is MNHNS, CDR2 SASEGT, per germline.

Here the CDR3 DNA reads TGCGCCAGCAGCCAAGGACTAGCGGGAGGACTCCAAGAGACCCAGTACTTC. Protein: CASSQGLAGGLQETQYF. This sequence joins TRBV4-3 and TRBJ2-5; 13 bases line up with TRBD2. The V gene end was trimmed by 1 base and the J gene end by 1 base; junction bases not matched to a gene: 3. Germline V gene lookup returns CDR1 LGHNA and CDR2 YSLEER. The CDR3 has 17 amino acids.

The genes are TRBV7-9 and TRBJ2-7; 7 bases fit TRBD1. Trimming took 1 base from V and 3 from J; bases not matched to a gene: 6. There are 15 residues in the CDR3. Germline V gene lookup returns CDR1 SEHNR and CDR2 FQNEAQ (reference sequence). Here the CDR3 DNA reads TGTGCCAGCAGCTTAGTTGGGACAGCCAACTACGAGCAGTACTTC. Protein sequence: CASSLVGTANYEQYF.

The chain combines TRBV19 with TRBJ2-5; D is unclear. This CDR3 contains 12 residues. In germline, CDR1 is LNHDA, CDR2 SQIVND (reference sequence). V was cut by 3 bases and J by 1 base, with 3 bases left in between. The CDR3 region is CASSISQETQYF. CDR3 coding DNA: TGTGCCAGTAGTATTAGCCAAGAGACCCAGTACTTC.

V usage is TRBV30 and J usage is TRBJ2-5; TRBD2 matches at 8 bases. This CDR3 is 14 amino acids long. Germline loops: CDR1 GTSNPN, CDR2 SVGIG (reference sequence). After removal of 3 bases from V and 4 bases from J, the junction contained 7 bases not matched to a gene. The CDR3 DNA reads TGTGCCTGGAGCGGTGGAGCGGGAGCAGAGACCCAGTACTTC. This gives the protein CAWSGGAGAETQYF.

The chain joins TRBV6-5 to TRBJ1-2; D gene unclear. Germline V gives CDR1 MNHEY, CDR2 SVGAGI. There are 14 residues in the CDR3. Trimming left V 0 bases short and J 1 base short, with 6 bases between. This CDR3 is CASSYSRLNYGYTF. The CDR3 DNA reads as TGTGCCAGCAGTTACTCGCGTCTTAACTATGGCTACACCTTC.

This rearrangement joins TRBV29-1 to TRBJ2-5; 11 nucleotides line up with TRBD2. This CDR3 has 18 residues. Germline lookup yields CDR1 SQVTM and CDR2 ANQGSEA. V gave up 2 bases and J gave up 0 bases; unmatched junction bases: 11. CDR3: CSVEWSETSGAYQETQYF. The CDR3 DNA follows: TGCAGCGTTGAATGGTCAGAGACTAGCGGGGCGTACCAAGAGACCCAGTACTTC.

This clone was counted a single time. This chain uses TRBV11-2 with TRBJ2-6, with D hard to call. Trimming removed 3 bases at V and 0 bases at J, with 9 bases between. The CDR3 contains 16 residues. The germline V gene encodes CDR1 SGHAT and CDR2 FQNNGV. Here the CDR3 reads CASSLSGSSGANVLTF. The CDR3 DNA is TGTGCCAGCAGCTTGTCGGGTTCCTCTGGGGCCAACGTCCTGACTTTC.

Here the CDR3 reads CASSSGLRGSYNEQFF. The CDR3 DNA reads TGCGCCAGCAGCTCGGGACTTCGGGGCTCCTACAATGAGCAGTTCTTC. This sequence joins TRBV4-1 and TRBJ2-1, with D tentatively TRBD2 (6 bases). V was trimmed by 5 bases and J by 0 bases, leaving 14 bases between them. CDR3 length equals 16 residues. CDR1 is MGHRA, CDR2 YSYEKL, per germline.

V gene TRBV6-1 combines with J gene TRBJ2-2; 7 positions agree with TRBD1. J lost 8 bases, V lost 7 bases, and 7 bases had no gene match. Germline V gene lookup returns CDR1 MNHNS and CDR2 SASEGT. This CDR3 spans 13 amino acids. The CDR3 coding sequence is TGTGCCAGCACCCAGGGGGTCCCGGGGGAGCTGTTTTTT. It yields the protein CASTQGVPGELFF.

The rearrangement joins TRBV18 to TRBJ2-1, with 14 bases matching TRBD2. V dropped 1 base and J dropped 3; count of bases not matched to a gene: 2. CDR3 size: 17 residues. Germline lookup yields CDR1 KGHSH and CDR2 LQKENI. This CDR3 reads CASSPRTSGGFYNEQFF. CDR3 nucleotide sequence: TGTGCCAGCTCACCACGGACTAGCGGGGGGTTCTACAATGAGCAGTTCTTC.

The rearrangement links TRBV4-2 to TRBJ2-3; TRBD2 aligns across 7 bases. CDR3 size: 16 residues. Germline V lookup: CDR1 LGHNA, CDR2 YNFKEQ. The J segment lost 4 bases and the V segment lost 3 bases, leaving 10 bases of the junction unmatched. CDR3: CASSHAPAGSADTQYF. CDR3 sequence (DNA): TGTGCCAGCAGCCATGCCCCAGCGGGGAGCGCAGATACGCAGTATTTT.